This passage covers 19 T cell receptor beta chains from one sample sequenced in a study of blood T cell repertoires in COVID-19. Method: immunoSEQ multiplex PCR; TCRdb's copy keeps in-frame clones and lacks some. The table includes 190,000 or so clones, around nine tenths detected once. What was sequenced was peripheral blood. These receptors all stem from a woman aged 18-29 years who had recovered from COVID-19.

The rearrangement joins TRBV18 to TRBJ2-2, with TRBD1 matching 10 bases. The CDR3 runs 17 residues. The germline gives CDR1 KGHSH, CDR2 LQKENI. Losses at the gene ends were 2 bases for V and 3 bases for J; bases not matched to a gene: 6. As DNA, the CDR3 is TGTGCCAGCTCACCAGCGACAGGGGGCTTGGACACCGGGGAGCTGTTTTTT. This sequence encodes CASSPATGGLDTGELFF.

Notes on this clone: Other DNA sequences in the sample encode the same CDR3. This chain uses TRBV5-8 with TRBJ2-3; no clear D gene. Trimming removed 0 bases from V and 3 bases from J, with 2 bases in between. CDR3 length: 12 amino acids. Germline-derived CDR1 and CDR2 are SGHTS and YDEGEE. The CDR3: CASSLVTDTQYF. In DNA, the CDR3 is TGTGCCAGCAGCTTGGTAACAGATACGCAGTATTTT.

This clone appeared once. The genes are TRBV27 and TRBJ2-1; 10 positions agree with TRBD2. The germline CDR1 and CDR2 sequences are MNHEY and SMNVEV (reference sequence). V lost 5 bases to trimming and J lost 4 bases; unmatched junction nucleotides: 5. This CDR3 is built from 15 residues. The CDR3 DNA follows: TGTGCCAGCAGTGAGCTAGCGGGGGCTTACAATGAGCAGTTCTTC. The encoded protein is CASSELAGAYNEQFF.

The rearrangement uses TRBV5-8 and TRBJ2-7, with 7 nucleotides matching TRBD1. Germline V CDR1 and CDR2: SGHTS, YDEGEE. The CDR3 is made up of 15 amino acids. Trimming cost V 4 bases and J 0 bases; bases outside gene matches: 7. In DNA form, the CDR3 reads TGTGCCAGCAGCCGGACAGGAGAACCCTCCTACGAGCAGTACGTC. It codes for CASSRTGEPSYEQYV.

The V and J genes are TRBV2 and TRBJ1-2; D is perhaps TRBD1 (6 bases). Looked up from germline, CDR1 is SNHLY and CDR2 is FYNNEI. The CDR3 covers 14 residues. Trimming shortened V by 8 bases and J by 8 bases, and 21 bases separated the two germline ends. The CDR3 loop reads CASSISRGLEGYTF. DNA of the CDR3: TGTGCCAGCTCCATCTCCAGGGGCTTGGAAGGCTACACCTTC.

This chain links TRBV11-1 with TRBJ2-7; tentative D call: TRBD1 (5 bases). The CDR3 contains 13 residues. V was clipped by 5 bases and J by 2 bases, with 10 bases between them. The germline gives CDR1 SGHAT, CDR2 FQDESV (reference sequence). The CDR3 sequence is CASSPDRAYEQYF. CDR3 coding DNA: TGTGCCAGCAGCCCCGACAGAGCCTACGAGCAGTACTTC.

The rearrangement links TRBV19 to TRBJ1-1; D is ambiguous. The CDR3 length is 11 residues. Trimming removed 7 bases at V and 8 bases at J, with 11 bases between. The germline V gene encodes CDR1 LNHDA and CDR2 SQIVND (reference sequence). For the CDR3, the DNA is TGTGCCAGTAACCAGGCGGGGGAAGCTTTCTTT. Protein product: CASNQAGEAFF.

The chain carries TRBV3-1 (or the pseudogene TRBV3-2) and TRBJ2-3; TRBD1 matches 7 bases. This CDR3 is built from 15 residues. In germline, CDR1 is LGHDT, CDR2 YNNKEL (reference sequence). V was pared by 6 bases and J by 2 bases, with 8 bases of the junction left unmatched. CDR3 residues: CASSRDRVVTDTQYF. CDR3 sequence (DNA): TGTGCCAGCAGTCGAGACAGGGTAGTCACAGATACGCAGTATTTT.

This clone turned up a few times. The chain employs TRBV9 and TRBJ1-1; D unresolved. Germline CDR1 and CDR2: SGDLS and YYNGEE. The CDR3 length is 15 residues. V lost 4 bases to trimming and J lost 3 bases, with 16 bases between them. CDR3 DNA: TGTGCCAGCAGCCCCCTTGGCGGCGGTTACACTGAAGCTTTCTTT. This translates into CASSPLGGGYTEAFF.

The rearrangement uses TRBV10-3 and TRBJ2-7, with 8 positions matching TRBD1. The germline V gene encodes CDR1 ENHRY and CDR2 SYGVKD. The trim removed 3 bases at V and 3 bases at J, leaving 4 bases unmatched. This CDR3 comprises 14 residues. This CDR3 reads CAISEGTGVYEQYF. CDR3 bases: TGTGCCATCAGTGAAGGGACAGGAGTCTACGAGCAGTACTTC.

This rearrangement joins TRBV30 to TRBJ1-1; perhaps TRBD1 as D (6 bases). V dropped 6 bases and J dropped 4 bases, with 18 bases sitting between them. CDR1 and CDR2 (germline): GTSNPN, SVGIG (reference sequence). This CDR3 comprises 14 residues. In nucleotides, the CDR3 is TGTGCCTGTTCACGAGGGGGGGGGACCACTGAAGCTTTCTTT. This encodes CACSRGGGTTEAFF. The full variable domain, in which reference TRBV30 and TRBJ1-1 provide the parts outside the CDR3, is SQTIHQWPATLVQPVGSPLSLECTVEGTSNPNLYWYRQAAGRGLQLLFYSVGIGQISSEVPQNLSASRPQDRQFILSSKKLLLSDSGFYLCACSRGGGTTEAFFGQGTRLTVV.

The chain couples TRBV19 to TRBJ1-1; 10 bases fit TRBD1. After removal of 1 base from V and 4 bases from J, the junction contained 3 bases not matched to a gene. Per germline, CDR1 LNHDA and CDR2 SQIVND (reference sequence). CDR3 length: 15 residues. CDR3 DNA sequence: TGTGCCAGTAGTATAGGGGACAGGGGAGGCACTGAAGCTTTCTTT. It yields the protein CASSIGDRGGTEAFF.

The rearrangement uses TRBV6-6 and TRBJ2-1; D is perhaps TRBD2 (5 bases). V lost 6 bases to trimming and J lost 3 bases, with 12 bases between them. The CDR3 has 14 residues. Germline V gene sequence: CDR1 MNHNY, CDR2 SVGAGI (reference sequence). The CDR3 loop reads CASRPDGNYNEQFF. The CDR3 coding sequence is TGTGCCAGCAGACCGGACGGGAACTACAATGAGCAGTTCTTC.

This chain joins TRBV6-6 and TRBJ1-2; TRBD1 agrees at 7 bases. The CDR3 length is 11 residues. Germline V gene data show CDR1 as MNHNY and CDR2 as SVGAGI (reference sequence). V was clipped by 6 bases and J by 13 bases; unmatched bases: 8. CDR3 sequence reads: CASSSTGFPTF. The CDR3 DNA is TGTGCCAGCAGCTCGACAGGGTTCCCCACCTTC.

The V and J genes are TRBV24-1 and TRBJ2-3; 7 bases are shared with TRBD2. The ends lost 4 bases at V and 1 base at J; junction bases unmatched: 4. The CDR3 runs 15 residues. CDR1 is KGHDR and CDR2 is SFDVKD in the germline V gene. The CDR3 coding sequence is TGTGCCACCAGTGAATATGGACTAGGCACAGATACGCAGTATTTT. It codes for CATSEYGLGTDTQYF.

This clone has a handful of counts. The chain uses TRBV10-1 and TRBJ1-6, with TRBD1 identical over 8 bases. Germline V gene data show CDR1 as WNHNN and CDR2 as SYGVQD (reference sequence). The V gene end was trimmed by 9 bases and the J gene end by 6 bases; junction bases not matched to a gene: 7. The CDR3 extends over 14 amino acids. The CDR3 region is CARFDRGLNSPLHF. Here the CDR3 DNA reads TGCGCCAGGTTCGACAGGGGCCTTAATTCACCCCTCCACTTT.

By sample fraction, this clone is medium-sized (0.01 to 0.1%). The chain is built from TRBV2 and TRBJ2-1; D possibly corresponds to TRBD2 (6 bases). The CDR3 loop spans 14 amino acids. The V end lost 11 bases, the J end lost 7 bases, and 21 bases lay between the germline ends. The germline gives CDR1 SNHLY, CDR2 FYNNEI. The CDR3 nucleotides read TGTGCCGGCCGCCTTAGCGGTAGAGCTAATGAGCAGTTCTTC. Translated, it gives CAGRLSGRANEQFF.

This sequence joins TRBV7-2 and TRBJ2-3; D perhaps matches TRBD2 (6 bases). V was trimmed by 3 bases and J by 10 bases, leaving 17 bases between them. The CDR3 runs to 14 residues. Germline CDR1 SGHTA, CDR2 FQGNSA. CDR3 in amino acids: CASSFPRGDSAQYF. The CDR3 bases are TGTGCCAGCAGCTTCCCCCGTGGGGACTCCGCGCAGTATTTT.

The chain couples TRBV7-6 to TRBJ1-2, with 7 bases aligning to TRBD1. The CDR3 is 12 residues long. With V trimmed by 2 bases and J by 6 bases, 0 bases remained unmatched. CDR1 and CDR2 from the germline V gene are SGHVS and FNYEAQ. The chain's CDR3 is CASSLTGDGYTF. The CDR3 DNA follows: TGTGCCAGCAGCTTAACAGGGGATGGCTACACCTTC.